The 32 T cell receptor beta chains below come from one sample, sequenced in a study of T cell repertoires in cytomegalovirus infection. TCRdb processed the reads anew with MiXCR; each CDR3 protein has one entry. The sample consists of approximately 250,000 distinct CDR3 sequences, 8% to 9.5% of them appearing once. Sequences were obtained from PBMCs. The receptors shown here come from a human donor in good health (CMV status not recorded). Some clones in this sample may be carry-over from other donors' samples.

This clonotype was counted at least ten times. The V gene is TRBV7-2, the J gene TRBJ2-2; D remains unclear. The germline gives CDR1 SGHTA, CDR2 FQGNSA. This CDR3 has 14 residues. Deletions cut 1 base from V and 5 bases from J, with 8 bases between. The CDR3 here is CASSLVLRTGELFF. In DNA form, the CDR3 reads TGTGCCAGCAGCTTAGTCCTCAGGACCGGGGAGCTGTTTTTT.

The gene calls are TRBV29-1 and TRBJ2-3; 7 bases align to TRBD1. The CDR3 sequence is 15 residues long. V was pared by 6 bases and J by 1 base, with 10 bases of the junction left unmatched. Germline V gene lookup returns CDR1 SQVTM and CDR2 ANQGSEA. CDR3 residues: CSVPVEQGRTDTQYF. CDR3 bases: TGCAGCGTCCCGGTGGAACAGGGGCGCACAGATACGCAGTATTTT.

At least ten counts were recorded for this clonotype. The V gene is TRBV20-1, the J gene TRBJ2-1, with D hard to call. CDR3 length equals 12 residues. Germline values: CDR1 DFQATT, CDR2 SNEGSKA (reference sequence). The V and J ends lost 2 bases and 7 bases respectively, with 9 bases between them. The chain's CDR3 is CSARPRWNEQFF. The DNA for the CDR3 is TGCAGTGCTAGACCTAGGTGGAATGAGCAGTTCTTC.

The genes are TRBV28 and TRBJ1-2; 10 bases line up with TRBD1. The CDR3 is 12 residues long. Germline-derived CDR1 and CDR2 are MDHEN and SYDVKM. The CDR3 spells CAGQGNNYGYTF. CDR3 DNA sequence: TGTGCGGGACAGGGGAATAACTATGGCTACACCTTC.

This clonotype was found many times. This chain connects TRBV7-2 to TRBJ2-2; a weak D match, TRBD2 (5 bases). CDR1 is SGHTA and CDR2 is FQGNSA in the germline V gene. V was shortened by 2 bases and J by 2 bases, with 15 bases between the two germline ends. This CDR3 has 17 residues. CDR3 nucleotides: TGTGCCAGCAGCTTACCTCGGGTTGGAGGTAACACCGGGGAGCTGTTTTTT. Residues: CASSLPRVGGNTGELFF.

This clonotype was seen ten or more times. The CDR3 sequence: CASSFVGLAGWDEQFF. The CDR3 region has the DNA TGTGCCAGCAGTTTCGTGGGACTAGCGGGATGGGATGAGCAGTTCTTC. The chain combines TRBV28 with TRBJ2-1; 13 bases line up with TRBD2. V gave up 3 bases and J gave up 8 bases; unmatched junction bases: 7. Per germline, CDR1 MDHEN and CDR2 SYDVKM. The CDR3 covers 16 residues.

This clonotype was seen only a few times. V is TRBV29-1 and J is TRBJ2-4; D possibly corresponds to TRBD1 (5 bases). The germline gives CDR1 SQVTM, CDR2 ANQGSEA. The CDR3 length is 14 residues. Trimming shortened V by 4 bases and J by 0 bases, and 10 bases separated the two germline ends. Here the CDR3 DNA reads TGCAGCGTTGTGTCAGGGATAGCCAAAAACATTCAGTACTTC. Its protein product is CSVVSGIAKNIQYF.

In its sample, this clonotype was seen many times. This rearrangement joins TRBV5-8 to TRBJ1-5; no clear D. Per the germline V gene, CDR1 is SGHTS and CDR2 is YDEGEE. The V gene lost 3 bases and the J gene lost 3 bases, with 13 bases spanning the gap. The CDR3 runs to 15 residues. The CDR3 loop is CASSWGGLYNQPQHF. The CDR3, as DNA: TGTGCCAGCAGCTGGGGAGGGTTGTACAATCAGCCCCAGCATTTT.

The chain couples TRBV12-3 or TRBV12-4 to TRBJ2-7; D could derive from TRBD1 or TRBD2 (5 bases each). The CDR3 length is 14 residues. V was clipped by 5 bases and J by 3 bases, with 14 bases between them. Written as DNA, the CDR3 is TGTGCCAGCAGTGGTGGGGGTAGGGGCTACGAGCAGTACTTC. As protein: CASSGGGRGYEQYF.

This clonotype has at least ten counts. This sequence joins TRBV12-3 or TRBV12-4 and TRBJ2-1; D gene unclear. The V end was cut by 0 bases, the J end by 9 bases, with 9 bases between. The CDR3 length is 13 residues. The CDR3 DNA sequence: TGTGCCAGCAGTTTAGCGCTGGTTAGTGAGCAGTTCTTC. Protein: CASSLALVSEQFF.

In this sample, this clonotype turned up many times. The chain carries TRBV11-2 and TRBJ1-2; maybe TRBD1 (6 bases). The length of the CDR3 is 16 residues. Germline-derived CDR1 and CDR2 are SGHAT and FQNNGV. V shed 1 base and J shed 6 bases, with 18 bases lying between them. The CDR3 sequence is CASSLVGRGPLNGYTF. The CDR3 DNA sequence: TGTGCCAGCAGCTTAGTAGGCAGGGGTCCCCTAAATGGCTACACCTTC.

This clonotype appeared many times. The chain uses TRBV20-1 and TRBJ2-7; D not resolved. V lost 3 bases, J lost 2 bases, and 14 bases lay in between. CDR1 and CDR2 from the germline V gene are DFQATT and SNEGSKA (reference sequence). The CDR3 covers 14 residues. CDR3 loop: CSARAGPSTYEQYF. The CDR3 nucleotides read TGCAGTGCTAGGGCCGGACCGTCGACCTACGAGCAGTACTTC.

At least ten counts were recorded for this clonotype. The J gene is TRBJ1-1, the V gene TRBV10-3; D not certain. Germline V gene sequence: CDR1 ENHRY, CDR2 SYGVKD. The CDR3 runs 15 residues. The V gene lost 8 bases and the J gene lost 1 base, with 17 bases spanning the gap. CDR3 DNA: TGTGCCATCGGGAAAGGGAGGGATTCGAACACTGAAGCTTTCTTT. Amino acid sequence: CAIGKGRDSNTEAFF.

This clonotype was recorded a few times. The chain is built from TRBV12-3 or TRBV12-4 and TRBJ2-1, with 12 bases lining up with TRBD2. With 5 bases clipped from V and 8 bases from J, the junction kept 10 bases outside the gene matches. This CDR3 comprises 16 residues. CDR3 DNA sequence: TGTGCCAGCAGTCCTCCGACTAGCGGGGGTGGTGATGAGCAGTTCTTC. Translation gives CASSPPTSGGGDEQFF.

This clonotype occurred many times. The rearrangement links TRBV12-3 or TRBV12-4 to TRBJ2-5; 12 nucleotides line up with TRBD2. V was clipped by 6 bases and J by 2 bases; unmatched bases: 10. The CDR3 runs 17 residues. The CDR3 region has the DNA TGTGCCAGCAGGCCCCAGGGGCTAGCGGGGGGGCAAGAGACCCAGTACTTC. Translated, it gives CASRPQGLAGGQETQYF.

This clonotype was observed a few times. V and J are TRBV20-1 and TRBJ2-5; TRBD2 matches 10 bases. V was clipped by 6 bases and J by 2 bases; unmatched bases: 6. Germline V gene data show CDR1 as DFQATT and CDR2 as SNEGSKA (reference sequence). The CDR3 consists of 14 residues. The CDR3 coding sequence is TGCAGTGCCAATGGACTAGCGGATCAAGAGACCCAGTACTTC. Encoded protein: CSANGLADQETQYF.

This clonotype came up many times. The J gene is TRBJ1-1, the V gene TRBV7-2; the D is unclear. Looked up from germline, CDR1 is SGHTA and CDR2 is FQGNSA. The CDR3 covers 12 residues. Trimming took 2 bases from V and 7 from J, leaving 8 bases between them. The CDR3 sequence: CASSLLGVEAFF. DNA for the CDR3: TGTGCCAGCAGCTTATTGGGCGTTGAAGCTTTCTTT.

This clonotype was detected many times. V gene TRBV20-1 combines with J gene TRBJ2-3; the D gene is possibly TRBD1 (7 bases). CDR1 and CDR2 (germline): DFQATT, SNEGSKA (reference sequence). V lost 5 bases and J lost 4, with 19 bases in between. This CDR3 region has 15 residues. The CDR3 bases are TGCAGTGCTTTTGCCAGGGGGGCCTCGGCAGATACGCAGTATTTT. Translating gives CSAFARGASADTQYF.

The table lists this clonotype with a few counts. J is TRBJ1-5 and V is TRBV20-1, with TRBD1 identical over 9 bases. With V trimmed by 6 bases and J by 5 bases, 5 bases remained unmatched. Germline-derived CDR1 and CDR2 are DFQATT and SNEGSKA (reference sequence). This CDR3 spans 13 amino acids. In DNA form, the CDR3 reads TGCAGTGCCCGACAGGGGGAATATCAGCCCCAGCATTTT. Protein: CSARQGEYQPQHF.

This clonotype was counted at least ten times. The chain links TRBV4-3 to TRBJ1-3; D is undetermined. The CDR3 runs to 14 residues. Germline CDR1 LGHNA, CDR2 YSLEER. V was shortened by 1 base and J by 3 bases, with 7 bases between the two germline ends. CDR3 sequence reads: CASSQVTSGNTIYF. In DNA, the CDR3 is TGCGCCAGCAGCCAAGTAACGAGTGGAAACACCATATATTTT.

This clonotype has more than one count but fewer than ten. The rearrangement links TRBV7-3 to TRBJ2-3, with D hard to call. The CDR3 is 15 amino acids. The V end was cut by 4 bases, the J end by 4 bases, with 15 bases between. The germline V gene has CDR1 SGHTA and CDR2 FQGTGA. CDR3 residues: CASSSIGIRADTQYF. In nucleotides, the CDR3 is TGTGCCAGCAGCTCCATAGGGATACGGGCAGATACGCAGTATTTT. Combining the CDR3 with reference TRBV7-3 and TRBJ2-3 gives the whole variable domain GAGVSQTPSNKVTEKGKYVELRCDPISGHTALYWYRQSLGQGPEFLIYFQGTGAADDSGLPNDRFFAVRPEGSVSTLKIQRTERGDSAVYLCASSSIGIRADTQYFGPGTRLTVL.

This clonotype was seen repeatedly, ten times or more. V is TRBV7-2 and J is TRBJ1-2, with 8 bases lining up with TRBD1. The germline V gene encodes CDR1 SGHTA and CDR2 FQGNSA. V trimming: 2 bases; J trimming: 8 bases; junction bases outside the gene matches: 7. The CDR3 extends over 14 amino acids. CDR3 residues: CASSLSGQASGYTF. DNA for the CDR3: TGTGCCAGCAGCTTATCGGGACAGGCCAGCGGCTACACCTTC.

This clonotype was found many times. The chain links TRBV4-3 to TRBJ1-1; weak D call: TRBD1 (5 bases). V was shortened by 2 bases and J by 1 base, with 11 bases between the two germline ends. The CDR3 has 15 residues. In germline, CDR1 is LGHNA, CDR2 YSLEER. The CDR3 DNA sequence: TGCGCCAGCAGCCAACACGGGGGGAAGAACACTGAAGCTTTCTTT. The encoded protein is CASSQHGGKNTEAFF.

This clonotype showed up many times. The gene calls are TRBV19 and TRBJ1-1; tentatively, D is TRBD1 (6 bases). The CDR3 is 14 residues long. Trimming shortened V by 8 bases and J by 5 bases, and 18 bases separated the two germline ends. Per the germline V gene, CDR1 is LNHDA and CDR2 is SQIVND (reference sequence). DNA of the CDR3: TGTGCCAGTCAAGGTTCCCCAGGGGAGACTGAAGCTTTCTTT. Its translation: CASQGSPGETEAFF. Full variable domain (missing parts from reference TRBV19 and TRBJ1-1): DGGITQSPKYLFRKEGQNVTLSCEQNLNHDAMYWYRQDPGQGLRLIYYSQIVNDFQKGDIAEGYSVSREKKESFPLTVTSAQKNPTAFYLCASQGSPGETEAFFGQGTRLTVV.

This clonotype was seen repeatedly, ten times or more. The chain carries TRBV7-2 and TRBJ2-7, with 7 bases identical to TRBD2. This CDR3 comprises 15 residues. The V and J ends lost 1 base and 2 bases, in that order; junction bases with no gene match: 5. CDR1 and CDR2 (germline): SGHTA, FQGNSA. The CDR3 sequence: CASSLGVGGAYEQYF. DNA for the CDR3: TGTGCCAGCAGCTTAGGGGTGGGGGGGGCCTACGAGCAGTACTTC.

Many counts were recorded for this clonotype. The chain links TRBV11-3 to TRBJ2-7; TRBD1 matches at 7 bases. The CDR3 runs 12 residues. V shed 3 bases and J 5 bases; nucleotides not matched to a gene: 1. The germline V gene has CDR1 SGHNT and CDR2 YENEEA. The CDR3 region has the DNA TGTGCCAGCAGCTTCGGACAGGACGAGCAGTACTTC. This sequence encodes CASSFGQDEQYF.

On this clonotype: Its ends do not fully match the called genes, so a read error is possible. The CDR3 DNA reads as TGTGCCAGCAGGTTCCAAGGACAGGGCGCGAGCAATCAGCCCCGGCATTTT. Its protein is CASRFQGQGASNQPRHF. The V and J genes are TRBV6-1 and TRBJ1-5; 8 nucleotides agree with TRBD1. CDR3 size: 17 residues. Germline CDR1 is MNHNS and CDR2 is SASEGT.

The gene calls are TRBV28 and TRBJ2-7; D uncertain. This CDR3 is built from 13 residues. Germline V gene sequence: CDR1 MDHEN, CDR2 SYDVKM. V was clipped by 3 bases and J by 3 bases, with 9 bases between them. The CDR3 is CASSFWDNYEQYF. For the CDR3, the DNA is TGTGCCAGCAGTTTTTGGGATAACTACGAGCAGTACTTC.

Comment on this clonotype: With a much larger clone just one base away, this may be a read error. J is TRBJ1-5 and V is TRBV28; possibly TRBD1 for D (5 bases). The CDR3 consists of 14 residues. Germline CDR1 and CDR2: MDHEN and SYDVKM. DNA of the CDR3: TGTGCCAGCAGTTTTCAGGGCATTAATCAGCCCCAGCGTTTT. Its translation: CASSFQGINQPQRF.

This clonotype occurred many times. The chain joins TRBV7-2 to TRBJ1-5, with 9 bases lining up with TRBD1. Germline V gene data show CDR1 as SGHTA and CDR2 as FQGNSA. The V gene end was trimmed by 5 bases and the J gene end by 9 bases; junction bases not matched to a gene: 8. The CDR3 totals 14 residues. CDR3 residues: CASSPGQGHRPQHF. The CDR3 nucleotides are TGTGCCAGCAGCCCGGGACAGGGCCACAGGCCCCAGCATTTT.

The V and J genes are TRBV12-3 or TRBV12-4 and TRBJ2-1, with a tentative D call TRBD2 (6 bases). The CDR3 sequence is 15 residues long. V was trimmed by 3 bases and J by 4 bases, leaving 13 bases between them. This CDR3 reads CASSFPGLQYNEQFF. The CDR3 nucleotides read TGTGCCAGCAGTTTCCCCGGACTACAGTACAATGAGCAGTTCTTC.

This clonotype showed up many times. The CDR3 protein is CASSLGNSGVSGETQYF. Written as DNA, the CDR3 is TGTGCCAGCAGCTTAGGGAATAGCGGGGTCTCGGGAGAGACCCAGTACTTC. The chain uses TRBV7-9 and TRBJ2-5, with 8 bases matching TRBD2. Trimming removed 1 base from V and 4 bases from J; junction bases left unmatched: 11. Germline V gene lookup returns CDR1 SEHNR and CDR2 FQNEAQ (reference sequence). CDR3 length: 17 residues.